These T cell receptor beta chains were read from a single sample in a study of spatial heterogeneity in lung cancer. TCRdb reprocessed the 5' RACE reads with MiXCR, giving one entry per CDR3 protein. The sample has about 44,000 distinct CDR3 sequences; roughly 15% are singletons. Sequenced here: PBMCs, sampled at surgery. These receptors were obtained from a male donor with early-stage non-small cell lung cancer. The CDR3 runs from the conserved cysteine through the conserved F or W. A D gene is named only where the DNA matches it firmly. Rows may omit the clone size; those that give it use once, few, many or a size class.

v_call: TRBV12-3/TRBV12-4
d_call: NA
j_call: TRBJ2-5
clone_size: few
cdr3_nt: TGTGCCAGCTTTCTCGGCGGCAGGGGAATGACACAAGAGACCCAGTACTTC
cdr3_aa: CASFLGGRGMTQETQYF

v_call: TRBV11-2
d_call: TRBD1
j_call: TRBJ2-2
clone_size: many
cdr3_nt: TGTGCCAGCAGCGCACAGACAGGGGTGGCCGGGGAGCTGTTTTTT
cdr3_aa: CASSAQTGVAGELFF

v_call: TRBV29-1
d_call: NA
j_call: TRBJ2-3
clone_size: NA
cdr3_nt: TGCAGCGTTGGGGGGGCTGACAGGGACGATGATACGCAGTATTTT
cdr3_aa: CSVGGADRDDDTQYF

v_call: TRBV29-1
d_call: TRBD1
j_call: TRBJ1-5
clone_size: many
cdr3_nt: TGCAGCGTGTCTGGTGGACAGGGGCTGGGCAATCAGCCCCAGCATTTT
cdr3_aa: CSVSGGQGLGNQPQHF

v_call: TRBV10-3
d_call: NA
j_call: TRBJ2-5
clone_size: few
cdr3_nt: TGTGCCATCAATGAGGGGATCGCCGAGACCCAGTACTTC
cdr3_aa: CAINEGIAETQYF

v_call: TRBV4-1
d_call: TRBD2
j_call: TRBJ2-7
clone_size: many
cdr3_nt: TGCGCCAGCAGCAGCGGGAGCGTATACGAGCAGTACTTC
cdr3_aa: CASSSGSVYEQYF

v_call: TRBV5-4
d_call: NA
j_call: TRBJ2-7
clone_size: NA
cdr3_nt: TGTGCCAGCAGCCGGGACGGAAGCTCCTACGAGCAGTACTTC
cdr3_aa: CASSRDGSSYEQYF

v_call: TRBV19
d_call: NA
j_call: TRBJ2-6
clone_size: few
cdr3_nt: TGTGCCAGTAGTAGGAATCAGGGATGGTCTGGGGCCAACGTCCTGACTTTC
cdr3_aa: CASSRNQGWSGANVLTF

v_call: TRBV11-2
d_call: NA
j_call: TRBJ2-5
clone_size: NA
cdr3_nt: TGTGCCAGCAGCCTCCCCAGGGGGGGAGAGACCCAGTACTTC
cdr3_aa: CASSLPRGGETQYF

v_call: TRBV3-1
d_call: TRBD2
j_call: TRBJ2-2
clone_size: NA
cdr3_nt: TGTGCCAGCAGGCCGGGACTAGCGGGCGGAAACACCGGGGAGCTGTTTTTT
cdr3_aa: CASRPGLAGGNTGELFF

v_call: TRBV3-1
d_call: NA
j_call: TRBJ1-1
clone_size: NA
cdr3_nt: TGTGCCAGCAGCCAAGAAGGGTCGCGAGAAGCTTTCTTT
cdr3_aa: CASSQEGSREAFF

v_call: TRBV5-1
d_call: TRBD1
j_call: TRBJ1-1
clone_size: NA
cdr3_nt: TGCGCCAGCAGCTCGGGGACAGCCATGAACACTGAAGCTTTCTTT
cdr3_aa: CASSSGTAMNTEAFF

v_call: TRBV7-2
d_call: NA
j_call: TRBJ2-2
clone_size: NA
cdr3_nt: TGTGCCAGCAGCTTAGGCGGACGGACTTATACGAACACCGGGGAGCTGTTTTTT
cdr3_aa: CASSLGGRTYTNTGELFF

v_call: TRBV5-1
d_call: NA
j_call: TRBJ2-6
clone_size: NA
cdr3_nt: TGCGCCAGCTCTCAACAGGGAGGTGGGGCCAACGTCCTGACTTTC
cdr3_aa: CASSQQGGGANVLTF

v_call: TRBV2
d_call: NA
j_call: TRBJ2-7
clone_size: once
cdr3_nt: TGTGCCAGCAGTGAATGGGGGACCAACTACGAGCAGTACTTC
cdr3_aa: CASSEWGTNYEQYF

v_call: TRBV7-6
d_call: NA
j_call: TRBJ2-2
clone_size: many
cdr3_nt: TGTGCCAGCAGCACCCCGGCCGGGGAGCTGTTTTTT
cdr3_aa: CASSTPAGELFF

v_call: TRBV4-1
d_call: TRBD1
j_call: TRBJ1-5
clone_size: NA
cdr3_nt: TGCGCCAGCAGTTTAGGGGGACAGGTCATTCAGCCCCAGCATTTT
cdr3_aa: CASSLGGQVIQPQHF

v_call: TRBV5-4
d_call: TRBD2
j_call: TRBJ2-7
clone_size: NA
cdr3_nt: TGTGCCAGCAGCTTCGGGAGGGGCCACCTCTACGAGCAGTACTTC
cdr3_aa: CASSFGRGHLYEQYF

v_call: TRBV28
d_call: TRBD1
j_call: TRBJ2-3
clone_size: NA
cdr3_nt: TGTGCCAGCAGTAGTAATGACAGGGGGACTAGCACAGATACGCAGTATTTT
cdr3_aa: CASSSNDRGTSTDTQYF

v_call: TRBV6-5
d_call: TRBD1
j_call: TRBJ2-7
clone_size: many
cdr3_nt: TGTGCCAGCAGCTACCGCGGACAGGGCGTCCCCTACGAGCAGTACTTC
cdr3_aa: CASSYRGQGVPYEQYF

v_call: TRBV27
d_call: TRBD1
j_call: TRBJ1-6
clone_size: NA
cdr3_nt: TGTGCCAGCAGTTTGGGGGGCAGGGGGCAAAGTTCACCCCTCCACTTT
cdr3_aa: CASSLGGRGQSSPLHF

v_call: TRBV7-3
d_call: TRBD1
j_call: TRBJ2-7
clone_size: NA
cdr3_nt: TGTGCCAGCAGCTCCCGACAGGGGGCCTACGAGCAGTACTTC
cdr3_aa: CASSSRQGAYEQYF

v_call: TRBV29-1
d_call: TRBD1
j_call: TRBJ1-1
clone_size: NA
cdr3_nt: TGCAGCGCGGGGACAGGGGGGAACACTGAAGCTTTCTTT
cdr3_aa: CSAGTGGNTEAFF

v_call: TRBV7-6
d_call: NA
j_call: TRBJ2-7
clone_size: many
cdr3_nt: TGTGCCAGCAGCTTAGGAGTAGCTAGTCACGAGCAGTACTTC
cdr3_aa: CASSLGVASHEQYF

v_call: TRBV14
d_call: TRBD1
j_call: TRBJ2-2
clone_size: NA
cdr3_nt: TGTGCCAGCAGCCTATTGACAGGGCCCACCGGGGAGCTGTTTTTT
cdr3_aa: CASSLLTGPTGELFF

v_call: TRBV2
d_call: NA
j_call: TRBJ2-7
clone_size: NA
cdr3_nt: TGTGCCAGCAGGCCGGGACTCGCCCCCTACGAGCAGTACTTC
cdr3_aa: CASRPGLAPYEQYF

v_call: TRBV27
d_call: NA
j_call: TRBJ1-1
clone_size: few
cdr3_nt: TGTGCCAGCAGCCCGGGGGGGATGAACACTGAAGCTTTCTTT
cdr3_aa: CASSPGGMNTEAFF

v_call: TRBV4-1
d_call: TRBD1
j_call: TRBJ2-7
clone_size: many
cdr3_nt: TGCGCCAGCAGCCCAGGGGGCTACGAGCAGTACTTC
cdr3_aa: CASSPGGYEQYF

v_call: TRBV9
d_call: TRBD2
j_call: TRBJ2-1
clone_size: NA
cdr3_nt: TGTGCCAGCAGCGTAGCGGGAGGGCAGTCCTACAATGAGCAGTTCTTC
cdr3_aa: CASSVAGGQSYNEQFF

v_call: TRBV20-1
d_call: NA
j_call: TRBJ2-1
clone_size: NA
cdr3_nt: TGCAGTGCCGGAGGGCGGGGAAGGTCCTACAATGAGCAGTTCTTC
cdr3_aa: CSAGGRGRSYNEQFF

v_call: TRBV18
d_call: NA
j_call: TRBJ1-5
clone_size: few
cdr3_nt: TGTGCCAGCTCACCAGGGCCCGGCAATCAGCCCCAGCATTTT
cdr3_aa: CASSPGPGNQPQHF

v_call: TRBV2
d_call: NA
j_call: TRBJ2-7
clone_size: many
cdr3_nt: TGTGCCAGCAGAGAGAACCGGGACAACTCCTACGAGCAGTACTTC
cdr3_aa: CASRENRDNSYEQYF

v_call: TRBV9
d_call: NA
j_call: TRBJ2-2
clone_size: NA
cdr3_nt: TGTGCCAGCAGCGTTAATTTCGCCGGGGAGCTGTTTTTT
cdr3_aa: CASSVNFAGELFF

v_call: TRBV21-1
d_call: NA
j_call: TRBJ2-7
clone_size: NA
cdr3_nt: TGTGCCACCCTCTTGGGGTCCCTCGAGCAGTACTTC
cdr3_aa: CATLLGSLEQYF

v_call: TRBV10-3
d_call: TRBD1
j_call: TRBJ1-2
clone_size: many
cdr3_nt: TGTGCCACAACATACTTGGGTCAGGGGGATTCTGGCTACACCTTC
cdr3_aa: CATTYLGQGDSGYTF

v_call: TRBV29-1
d_call: TRBD2
j_call: TRBJ2-3
clone_size: many
cdr3_nt: TGCAGCGTTGAAGATGTTGGCGGGAGTTCGGTTGATACGCAGTATTTT
cdr3_aa: CSVEDVGGSSVDTQYF

v_call: TRBV7-8
d_call: NA
j_call: TRBJ2-7
clone_size: few
cdr3_nt: TGTGCCAGCAGCCCCCCGAGCGGGTCATTCTCCTACGAGCAGTACTTC
cdr3_aa: CASSPPSGSFSYEQYF

v_call: TRBV12-3/TRBV12-4
d_call: NA
j_call: TRBJ2-2
clone_size: NA
cdr3_nt: TGTGCCAGCAGCCTAGACACCGGGGAGCTGTTTTTT
cdr3_aa: CASSLDTGELFF

v_call: TRBV28
d_call: TRBD1
j_call: TRBJ1-4
clone_size: NA
cdr3_nt: TGTGCCAGCAGGTCGGACAGGGGCCATGAAAAACTGTTTTTT
cdr3_aa: CASRSDRGHEKLFF

v_call: TRBV10-2
d_call: TRBD1
j_call: TRBJ1-2
clone_size: few
cdr3_nt: TGCGCCAGCACTTGGACAGGGCAAGGTGGCTACACCTTC
cdr3_aa: CASTWTGQGGYTF

v_call: TRBV6-5
d_call: NA
j_call: TRBJ2-2
clone_size: few
cdr3_nt: TGTGCCAGCAGTCGGCCGGGCGGGGAGCTGTTTTTT
cdr3_aa: CASSRPGGELFF

v_call: TRBV27
d_call: NA
j_call: TRBJ2-7
clone_size: few
cdr3_nt: TGTGCCAGCAGTTTAGGGCAGGGGATTGGCGAGCAGTACTTC
cdr3_aa: CASSLGQGIGEQYF

v_call: TRBV4-1
d_call: TRBD1
j_call: TRBJ2-7
clone_size: many
cdr3_nt: TGCGCCAGAGGGACAGGGGGCATCGAGCAGTACTTC
cdr3_aa: CARGTGGIEQYF